This T cell receptor beta chain was recorded in a study of early T cells in non-severe SARS-CoV-2 infection. On the study more broadly: Bulk RNA from unsorted whole blood was sequenced; chains were unpaired.

The protocol attached unique molecular identifiers to individual cDNA molecules. MiXCR, applied by TCRdb to the 5' RACE reads, yields one record per CDR3 protein. The sample has just over 9,000 distinct CDR3 sequences, around 4.8% seen once. This clonotype was seen many times. Germline CDR1 is MNHNY and CDR2 is SVGAGI (reference sequence). J lost 1 base, V lost 8 bases, and 3 bases had no gene match. This CDR3 is 13 amino acids long. This chain links TRBV6-6 with TRBJ1-2; 8 bases line up with TRBD1. Sequencing was performed on whole blood. The clonotype was recovered from an adult who was a healthcare worker with PCR-confirmed SARS-CoV-2 infection or an uninfected control (not recorded which). The CDR3 DNA is TGTGCCAGCGGGACAGGAATTAACTATGGCTACACCTTC. This translates into CASGTGINYGYTF.